This TCR beta chain was recovered during a study of cytomegalovirus exposure and HLA in healthy donors. Study-wide points: As immune exposure information, only CMV serostatus was available. Across donors, most TCRs were seen rarely, yet some public ones were widespread. Within the data, a cluster of highly shared sequence variants was likely a sequencing artifact. Researchers catalogued about 150 TCR beta chains as cytomegalovirus-associated.

Concerning this clone: As yet, its antigen is unknown.

This PCR relied on a set of 60 Vbeta primers and 13 Jbeta primers. Measured with immunoSEQ multiplex PCR; TCRdb has only the in-frame clones, and not every one. The sample records around 200,000 clones, 70% to 75% being singletons. The CDR3 covers 16 residues. CDR1 is MNHEY and CDR2 is SMNVEV in the germline V gene (reference sequence). J gave up 3 bases and V 0 bases, and 5 bases lay outside the gene matches. This chain uses TRBV27 with TRBJ1-2, with 9 positions matching TRBD1. This sequence was found in a man younger than 40 in good health and CMV-seropositive. Sequences were obtained from PBMCs. CDR3 residues: CASSLSPTGGDYGYTF. DNA for the CDR3: TGTGCCAGCAGTTTATCCCCGACAGGGGGAGACTATGGCTACACCTTC.